Listed here are 21 T cell receptor beta chains from one sample, sequenced in a study of T cell responses to AZD1222 COVID-19 vaccine. Measured with immunoSEQ multiplex PCR; TCRdb has only the in-frame clones, and not every one. Altogether about 150,000 clones are present, roughly nine tenths being singletons, with the ten largest covering less than 1.6%. The specimen comprised peripheral blood, sampled 28 days after the second AZD1222 dose. Receptors originate from an adult who received the AZD1222 COVID-19 vaccine.

The rearrangement uses TRBV7-9 and TRBJ1-1; D unclear. V was shortened by 3 bases and J by 10 bases, with 18 bases between the two germline ends. The CDR3 sequence is 14 residues long. The germline V gene has CDR1 SEHNR and CDR2 FQNEAQ (reference sequence). CDR3 nucleotide sequence: TGTGCCAGCAGCTTCGCCGGGGAATTTGGAGGAGCTTTCTTT. Translation: CASSFAGEFGGAFF.

This rearrangement joins TRBV30 to TRBJ1-2; tentative D call: TRBD1 (5 bases). Germline V lookup: CDR1 GTSNPN, CDR2 SVGIG (reference sequence). CDR3 size: 15 residues. The V end lost 3 bases, the J end lost 0 bases, and 14 bases lay between the germline ends. The DNA for the CDR3 is TGTGCCTGGAGACACCGGGACCGAACTAACTATGGCTACACCTTC. It encodes CAWRHRDRTNYGYTF.

This clone has only one observation. The chain recombines TRBV7-8 with TRBJ2-7; TRBD2 aligns across 11 bases. The germline V gene encodes CDR1 SGHVS and CDR2 FQNEAQ. The CDR3 sequence is 15 residues long. The junction had 4 bases not matched to a gene; V was cut back by 4 bases and J by 2 bases. The CDR3 DNA is TGTGCCAGCAGCTCCGCGGGACTAGCGGCCTACGAGCAGTACTTC. Translation: CASSSAGLAAYEQYF.

This chain joins TRBV21-1 and TRBJ1-5; the table's D call, TRBD1, was not checked against the DNA. TRBV21-1 is annotated as a pseudogene. The CDR3 has 14 residues. The chain's CDR3 is CASSKGHTNQPQHF. For the CDR3, the DNA is TGTGCCAGCAGCAAAGGACACACCAATCAGCCCCAGCATTTT.

The chain has TRBV5-5 and TRBJ1-5, with a tentative D call TRBD1 (5 bases). V was clipped by 0 bases and J by 4 bases, with 8 bases between them. This CDR3 contains 14 residues. CDR1 is SGHKS, CDR2 YYEKEE, per germline (reference sequence). Here the CDR3 reads CASSLGQRNQPQHF. DNA of the CDR3: TGTGCCAGCAGCTTGGGACAGCGAAATCAGCCCCAGCATTTT.

The chain links TRBV30 to TRBJ2-2; the D gene could be TRBD1 or TRBD2 (5 bases each). The V end lost 8 bases, the J end lost 7 bases, and 20 bases lay between the germline ends. CDR3 length: 14 amino acids. The germline gives CDR1 GTSNPN, CDR2 SVGIG (reference sequence). The CDR3 DNA is TGTGCCGGCTACTTTAGAGGGGCGGACGGGGAGCTGTTTTTT. It is translated as CAGYFRGADGELFF.

The rearrangement joins TRBV21-1 to TRBJ2-4; TRBD1, as called in the table, went unchecked against the DNA. TRBV21-1 is annotated as a pseudogene. This CDR3 has 20 amino acids. DNA of the CDR3: TGTGCCAGCAGCGCACGGAAGGAATTCGGGACACCTCCCGCCAAAAACATTCAGTACTTC. It codes for CASSARKEFGTPPAKNIQYF.

In its sample, this clone was seen a few times. The gene calls are TRBV20-1 and TRBJ2-5, with unresolved D. This CDR3 has 11 amino acids. Trimming shortened V by 4 bases and J by 3 bases, and 6 bases separated the two germline ends. Germline V CDR1 and CDR2: DFQATT, SNEGSKA (reference sequence). CDR3 residues: CSAKWEETQYF. The CDR3 DNA follows: TGCAGTGCTAAGTGGGAAGAGACCCAGTACTTC.

CDR3 protein: CASSLAGRRFEPQHF. CDR3 in DNA: TGTGCCAGCAGCTTGGCCGGCAGGCGGTTCGAGCCCCAGCATTTT. The V and J genes are TRBV5-8 and TRBJ1-5; D ambiguous. Trimming pared 0 bases from V and 8 bases from J, leaving 15 bases between. Germline V gene sequence: CDR1 SGHTS, CDR2 YDEGEE. This CDR3 region has 15 residues.

This clone was observed once. The CDR3 nucleotides read TGTGCCAGCAGCAAAGGACAGGGCTTGAGGACCGGGGAGCTGTTTTTT. It specifies CASSKGQGLRTGELFF. V and J are TRBV7-3 and TRBJ2-2; 8 bases map to TRBD1. CDR3 length: 16 amino acids. V gave up 5 bases and J gave up 5 bases; unmatched junction bases: 10. Per germline, CDR1 SGHTA and CDR2 FQGTGA.

The chain recombines TRBV6-1 with TRBJ1-1, with 11 bases fitting TRBD1. The CDR3 runs 15 residues. From germline, CDR1 is MNHNS and CDR2 SASEGT. V lost 3 bases to trimming and J lost 4 bases; unmatched junction nucleotides: 4. This CDR3 is CASSEWTGGFTEAFF. In nucleotides, the CDR3 is TGTGCCAGCAGTGAGTGGACAGGGGGCTTCACTGAAGCTTTCTTT.

V gene TRBV7-8 combines with J gene TRBJ1-2; D is undetermined. Trimming pared 5 bases from V and 8 bases from J, leaving 12 bases between. CDR3 length: 12 residues. Germline values: CDR1 SGHVS, CDR2 FQNEAQ. This CDR3 reads CASSPPRLGYTF. The CDR3 DNA reads as TGTGCCAGCAGCCCGCCTAGACTGGGCTACACCTTC.

This chain joins TRBV4-1 and TRBJ1-5, with 7 bases lining up with TRBD1. The CDR3 sequence is 16 residues long. Germline V gene lookup returns CDR1 MGHRA and CDR2 YSYEKL. The V gene end was trimmed by 5 bases and the J gene end by 0 bases; junction bases not matched to a gene: 7. CDR3 in amino acids: CASSAGGRTSNQPQHF. CDR3 in DNA: TGCGCCAGCAGCGCAGGGGGACGGACTAGCAATCAGCCCCAGCATTTT.

The rearrangement uses TRBV21-1 and TRBJ2-1; TRBD1 reflects the table's D call only, with no check against the DNA. TRBV21-1 is classified as a pseudogene. The CDR3 runs 13 residues. The CDR3 nucleotides are TGTGCCAGCAGCAAAGGGGGCAGGGATGAGCAGTTCTTC. It translates to CASSKGGRDEQFF.

As DNA, the CDR3 is TGCAGCGTCTGGACCCAGGGGCGCTCCGAAAAACTGTTTTTT. Protein product: CSVWTQGRSEKLFF. V usage is TRBV29-1 and J usage is TRBJ1-4, with a weak D call TRBD1 (6 bases). Germline V CDR1 and CDR2: SQVTM, ANQGSEA. V was trimmed by 6 bases and J by 8 bases, leaving 19 bases between them. CDR3 length: 14 amino acids.

The chain carries TRBV6-5 and TRBJ2-7; 8 bases line up with TRBD2. J was trimmed by 5 bases and V by 6 bases; bases with no gene match: 6. The germline V gene encodes CDR1 MNHEY and CDR2 SVGAGI. The CDR3 length is 13 residues. The CDR3 region has the DNA TGTGCCAGCAGGGCCCCGGGAGGGGACGAGCAGTACTTC. Its translation: CASRAPGGDEQYF.

V and J are TRBV15 and TRBJ1-1; D uncertain. This CDR3 has 11 residues. Between the trimmed V and J ends, which lost 0 bases and 6 bases, there was a span of 2 bases. Germline CDR1 and CDR2: LNHNV and YYDKDF (reference sequence). The CDR3 sequence is CATSRDSEAFF. CDR3 in DNA: TGTGCCACCAGCAGAGATTCTGAAGCTTTCTTT.

This rearrangement joins TRBV5-1 to TRBJ2-4; weak D call: TRBD1 (6 bases). The V gene's germline CDR1 is SGHRS and CDR2 YFSETQ. The CDR3 runs to 11 residues. V lost 6 bases and J lost 9, with 10 bases in between. The CDR3 sequence: CASKDSTIQYF. For the CDR3, the DNA is TGCGCCAGCAAGGACAGTACCATTCAGTACTTC. Looking up the rest from reference TRBV5-1 and TRBJ2-4 gives the full variable domain: KAGVTQTPRYLIKTRGQQVTLSCSPISGHRSVSWYQQTPGQGLQFLFEYFSETQRNKGNFPGRFSGRQFSNSRSEMNVSTLELGDSALYLCASKDSTIQYFGAGTRLSVL.

The V and J genes are TRBV24-1 and TRBJ1-5; TRBD1 agrees at 9 bases. CDR3 length equals 17 residues. V shed 4 bases and J 3 bases; nucleotides not matched to a gene: 9. Germline loops: CDR1 KGHDR, CDR2 SFDVKD. The CDR3 loop is CATSDRTGAGFNQPQHF. In nucleotides, the CDR3 is TGTGCCACCAGTGACCGGACAGGGGCCGGCTTCAATCAGCCCCAGCATTTT.

CDR3 DNA: TGCAGTGCTAGTGGGGGACAGGTTGGTCAGCCCCAGCATTTT. It codes for CSASGGQVGQPQHF. This chain uses TRBV20-1 with TRBJ1-5; TRBD1 matches at 8 bases. This CDR3 has 14 residues. CDR1 DFQATT and CDR2 SNEGSKA come from the germline V gene (reference sequence). The trim removed 3 bases at V and 6 bases at J, leaving 7 bases unmatched.

V gene TRBV10-3 combines with J gene TRBJ2-2; a possible D gene is TRBD1 (6 bases). The CDR3 length is 14 residues. With 4 bases removed from V and 5 bases from J, the gap between germline ends came to 11 bases. CDR1 is ENHRY, CDR2 SYGVKD, per germline. The CDR3 sequence: CAISGGLGTGELFF. The CDR3 DNA sequence: TGTGCCATCAGTGGGGGGCTTGGAACCGGGGAGCTGTTTTTT.